This T cell receptor beta chain appears in the sequencing data of a study of CD4 T cells in relation to SARS-CoV-2 and coronaviruses. V was pared by 6 bases and J by 5 bases, with 13 bases between. This CDR3 spans 14 amino acids. From germline, CDR1 is MNHEY and CDR2 SMNVEV (reference sequence). Comments on this clone: As yet, its antigen is unknown.

Sequenced by immunoSEQ multiplex PCR; TCRdb stores in-frame clones only, minus some. The sample lists more than 25,000 clones; roughly 71% were seen once. Unexposed donor CD4+ T cells date from about 2011-2018, before the COVID-19 pandemic. CD4+ T cells were isolated from the cells after 10 days of culture. The chain is built from TRBV27 and TRBJ2-2, with unresolved D. The receptor comes from a human donor in good health. Sequences were obtained from CD4+ T cells from PBMCs, cultured in vitro. Here the CDR3 DNA reads TGTGCCAGCAGACCCGCTAGTCAGACCGGGGAGCTGTTTTTT. As protein: CASRPASQTGELFF.